The 14 T cell receptor beta chains reported below all come from one sample, sequenced in a study of T cells in Graves' hyperthyroidism and ophthalmopathy. The TCR beta CDR3 regions underwent amplification using RNA transcripts as the source. TCR CDR3 underwent first-round RT-PCR with the HTBI primer set. MiXCR, applied by TCRdb to the multiplex PCR reads, yields one record per CDR3 protein. The sample lists over 700,000 distinct CDR3 sequences, around 40% occurring once. Sequencing was carried out using blood. These TCRs come from a woman in her thirties or forties with Graves' hyperthyroidism.

This chain joins TRBV3-1 and TRBJ2-5; possibly TRBD1 or TRBD2 for D (5 bases each). The CDR3 contains 15 residues. The germline V and J ends were trimmed by 1 base and 5 bases, with 14 bases remaining between them. CDR1 LGHDT and CDR2 YNNKEL come from the germline V gene (reference sequence). DNA for the CDR3: TGTGCCAGCAGCCAAGGTGGGCGAGGGGAGGAGACCCAGTACTTC. Its protein is CASSQGGRGEETQYF.

This chain joins TRBV20-1 and TRBJ2-3, with 11 bases that match TRBD2. The CDR3 is made up of 14 amino acids. The V gene's germline CDR1 is DFQATT and CDR2 SNEGSKA (reference sequence). V shed 6 bases and J 4 bases; nucleotides not matched to a gene: 6. CDR3 in amino acids: CSASTSGGSDTQYF. The CDR3 DNA sequence: TGCAGTGCCTCTACTAGCGGGGGATCAGATACGCAGTATTTT.

There are a few counts of this clonotype. The genes are TRBV4-1 and TRBJ2-5; 7 positions agree with TRBD1. In germline, CDR1 is MGHRA, CDR2 YSYEKL. V dropped 4 bases and J dropped 5; count of bases not matched to a gene: 7. CDR3 length equals 14 residues. This chain's CDR3 is CASSPRQGSETQYF. CDR3 nucleotide sequence: TGCGCCAGCAGCCCACGACAGGGCTCTGAGACCCAGTACTTC.

The chain recombines TRBV7-1 with TRBJ2-7; 9 nucleotides line up with TRBD1. TRBV7-1 is reported as an ORF; its role is uncertain. Trimming cost V 11 bases and J 5 bases; bases outside gene matches: 7. The CDR3 totals 12 residues. In nucleotides, the CDR3 is TGTGCCTGGGCGGACAGGGGACACGAGCAGTACTTC. This gives the protein CAWADRGHEQYF.

This clonotype was counted ten times or more. This chain joins TRBV7-2 and TRBJ1-5; 8 bases map to TRBD1. Trimming removed 8 bases from V and 1 base from J; junction bases left unmatched: 4. The CDR3 is 14 amino acids. CDR1 is SGHTA, CDR2 FQGNSA, per germline. This CDR3 is CASGQGLSNQPQHF. CDR3 sequence (DNA): TGTGCCAGCGGACAGGGATTAAGCAATCAGCCCCAGCATTTT.

This clonotype was counted at least ten times. CDR3 coding DNA: TGTGCCAGCAGCTTATTTCGCCACGAGCAGTACTTC. Translating it yields CASSLFRHEQYF. The J gene is TRBJ2-7, the V gene TRBV7-8; D call uncertain. This CDR3 is 12 amino acids long. V was cut by 2 bases and J by 5 bases, with 7 bases left in between. Germline CDR1 SGHVS, CDR2 FQNEAQ.

This clonotype occurred many times. V and J are TRBV11-2 and TRBJ2-7, with 7 bases identical to TRBD1. V dropped 6 bases and J dropped 0; count of bases not matched to a gene: 5. CDR1 is SGHAT and CDR2 is FQNNGV in the germline V gene. CDR3 length equals 14 residues. CDR3 sequence (DNA): TGTGCCAGCAGTACGGGGACAGCCTCCTACGAGCAGTACTTC. Translation: CASSTGTASYEQYF.

This clonotype was counted once. V and J are TRBV10-3 and TRBJ1-5; 7 nucleotides align to TRBD1. J gave up 6 bases and V 6 bases, and 14 bases lay outside the gene matches. The germline gives CDR1 ENHRY, CDR2 SYGVKD. The CDR3 runs 16 residues. The CDR3 nucleotides are TGTGCCATCAGCCTCGATAAAGGGGGCCTAGGTCAGCCCCAGCATTTT. Its translation is CAISLDKGGLGQPQHF.

In this sample, this clonotype turned up many times. The chain uses TRBV9 and TRBJ1-3; tentative D call: TRBD1 (5 bases). V lost 0 bases, J lost 7 bases, and 11 bases lay in between. CDR3 size: 14 residues. Germline lookup yields CDR1 SGDLS and CDR2 YYNGEE. For the CDR3, the DNA is TGTGCCAGCAGCGTAGCGGGGGATGGGAACACCATATATTTT. Its protein is CASSVAGDGNTIYF.

This clonotype was seen ten or more times. This chain uses TRBV11-3 with TRBJ1-1; a possible D gene is TRBD1 (5 bases). The germline CDR1 and CDR2 sequences are SGHNT and YENEEA. This CDR3 has 14 residues. V dropped 1 base and J dropped 5 bases, with 11 bases sitting between them. The chain's CDR3 is CASSLVRGKTEAFF. CDR3 in DNA: TGTGCCAGCAGCTTAGTTAGGGGTAAGACTGAAGCTTTCTTT.

The chain uses TRBV6-4 and TRBJ2-2; 7 nucleotides align to TRBD1. Unmatched junction bases numbered 4, after V lost 10 bases and J lost 2 bases. CDR1 MRHNA and CDR2 SNTAGT come from the germline V gene. This CDR3 comprises 13 residues. The CDR3 DNA reads as TGTGCCACCAGGGACAGTAACACCGGGGAGCTGTTTTTT. Its translation is CATRDSNTGELFF.

This clonotype was observed at least ten times. The chain links TRBV20-1 to TRBJ2-5; 7 bases line up with TRBD1. The CDR3 totals 13 residues. CDR1 is DFQATT, CDR2 SNEGSKA, per germline (reference sequence). V lost 3 bases and J lost 4; bases outside the gene matches: 5. This CDR3 is CSASQGQVETQYF. The CDR3 DNA sequence: TGCAGTGCTAGCCAAGGACAGGTAGAGACCCAGTACTTC.

The chain recombines TRBV11-1 with TRBJ2-5; 7 nucleotides line up with TRBD2. Germline V gives CDR1 SGHAT, CDR2 FQDESV (reference sequence). V trimming: 5 bases; J trimming: 4 bases; junction bases outside the gene matches: 4. The CDR3 spans 13 residues. The CDR3 reads CASSPGTIETQYF. Here the CDR3 DNA reads TGTGCCAGCAGCCCCGGGACTATAGAGACCCAGTACTTC.

Only a few counts were recorded for this clonotype. This chain connects TRBV7-9 to TRBJ1-2; D gene ambiguous. Germline CDR1 SEHNR, CDR2 FQNEAQ (reference sequence). The CDR3 runs to 12 residues. The V and J ends lost 6 bases and 4 bases respectively, with 9 bases between them. The DNA of the CDR3 is TGTGCCAGCAGAGCGGGGTCCTATGGCTACACCTTC. This codes for CASRAGSYGYTF.